This TCR beta chain was retrieved from a study of post-analysis software for immune sequencing data. As for the study in general: Relapsing-remitting, secondary progressive and progressive-relapsing forms of multiple sclerosis all featured among disease courses. General study points: There was significantly lower normalized Chao1 diversity in multiple sclerosis patients than in controls. Samples sharing a preparation batch grouped tightly together when assessed by F measure.

Every TCR beta cDNA library bore unique molecular identifiers. Between roughly 1 and 10 million T cells gave rise to roughly 0.5 million cDNA molecules. TCRdb called the PCR reads again in MiXCR, with one record for every CDR3 protein. This sample has under 650,000 distinct CDR3 sequences, with roughly 45% found just once. This clonotype was observed a few times. Its cognate antigen is unknown. Sequenced input: blood. The clonotype originates from a girl aged 10 to 17 with multiple sclerosis.

The chain's CDR3 is CASNDQPASVFPETQYF. The CDR3 DNA reads TGTGCCAGCAACGACCAACCGGCTAGCGTTTTTCCAGAGACCCAGTACTTC. The V gene is TRBV7-2, the J gene TRBJ2-5; weak D call: TRBD2 (6 bases). Germline loops: CDR1 SGHTA, CDR2 FQGNSA. The V and J ends lost 7 bases and 4 bases respectively, with 25 bases between them. The CDR3 has 17 residues.